This record looks at one TCR beta chain sequence and its context. This sample was taken from a study of blood T cell repertoires in COVID-19. The CDR3 loop spans 19 amino acids. The V gene end was trimmed by 4 bases and the J gene end by 4 bases; junction bases not matched to a gene: 12. Germline V CDR1 and CDR2: LGHNA, YNFKEQ. Here immunoSEQ multiplex PCR was the method, and the copy in TCRdb shows in-frame clones only, minus some. The sample consists of 100,000 to 120,000 clones, less than 75% of them appearing once. The sample consisted of peripheral blood. This clonotype was obtained from a woman aged 40 to 55 with acute or convalescent COVID-19. The chain uses TRBV4-2 and TRBJ2-1; 14 bases agree with TRBD2. The CDR3 loop is CASSPTSGGAGVGYNEQFF. The CDR3 DNA sequence: TGTGCCAGCAGCCCGACTAGCGGGGGGGCGGGAGTAGGTTACAATGAGCAGTTCTTC.